A single sample is the source of the 15 T cell receptor beta chains below, sequenced in a study of T cell responses to AZD1222 COVID-19 vaccine. Sequencing was performed with immunoSEQ multiplex PCR; in TCRdb, only in-frame clones are kept and a portion is missing. This sample has over 110,000 clones, with approximately 93% found just once. Source: peripheral blood, taken after recovery from COVID-19. The receptors were sampled from an adult who had recovered from COVID-19.

CDR3 nucleotide sequence: TGTGCCAGCAGTTCCCCGGGACGGAACTATGGCTACACCTTC. Protein product: CASSSPGRNYGYTF. The chain links TRBV28 to TRBJ1-2, with D possibly TRBD1 on 5 matching bases. The CDR3 is 14 residues long. With 4 bases removed from V and 2 bases from J, the gap between germline ends came to 11 bases. Per germline, CDR1 MDHEN and CDR2 SYDVKM.

The chain links TRBV7-9 to TRBJ1-4, with 8 positions matching TRBD1. Germline values: CDR1 SEHNR, CDR2 FQNEAQ (reference sequence). The V and J ends lost 5 bases and 7 bases, in that order; junction bases with no gene match: 6. The CDR3 consists of 14 residues. The CDR3, as DNA: TGTGCCAGCAGCCAGGGACAGGCACTTGAAAAACTGTTTTTT. This sequence encodes CASSQGQALEKLFF.

The chain joins TRBV12-3 or TRBV12-4 to TRBJ2-1, with D unresolved. V lost 6 bases, J lost 0 bases, and 6 bases lay in between. This CDR3 has 13 residues. The CDR3 bases are TGTGCCAGCAGCCCCCCCTCCTACAATGAGCAGTTCTTC. It yields the protein CASSPPSYNEQFF.

The gene calls are TRBV12-2 and TRBJ2-1; no check of the table's D call, TRBD1, against the DNA was made. TRBV12-2 is annotated as a pseudogene. The CDR3 has 15 residues. The CDR3 bases are TGTGCAAGTCGTCTCCAGGACAGGTTAAACAATGAGCAGTTCTTC. Residues: CASRLQDRLNNEQFF.

This chain joins TRBV21-1 and TRBJ1-5; TRBD1, the table's D call, lacks a check against the DNA. TRBV21-1 is a pseudogene segment. This CDR3 region has 24 residues. The CDR3 sequence is CASSKGEPGPQGWVGDPNNQPQHF. The CDR3 DNA reads as TGTGCCAGCAGCAAAGGGGAACCAGGGCCACAAGGATGGGTAGGAGACCCGAACAATCAGCCCCAGCATTTT.

This sequence joins TRBV14 and TRBJ2-4, with 7 positions matching TRBD2. CDR3 length: 13 residues. Germline V CDR1 and CDR2: SGHDN, FVKESK. Losses at the gene ends were 1 base for V and 6 bases for J; bases not matched to a gene: 0. CDR3: CASSQAGGNIQYF. CDR3 bases: TGTGCCAGCAGCCAAGCGGGGGGAAACATTCAGTACTTC.

The chain has TRBV9 and TRBJ1-2; D not certain. The ends were cut back, 0 bases at V and 1 base at J, with 7 bases in the middle. The length of the CDR3 is 14 residues. Germline V gene lookup returns CDR1 SGDLS and CDR2 YYNGEE. Here the CDR3 reads CASSVASNNYGYTF. For the CDR3, the DNA is TGTGCCAGCAGCGTAGCCTCAAATAACTATGGCTACACCTTC.

This chain links TRBV28 with TRBJ2-2; 9 nucleotides align to TRBD1. The germline V gene encodes CDR1 MDHEN and CDR2 SYDVKM. The CDR3 length is 17 residues. V lost 6 bases and J lost 6; bases outside the gene matches: 14. The CDR3 sequence: CASRTPGQGLDSGELFF. Written as DNA, the CDR3 is TGTGCCAGCAGGACACCGGGACAGGGACTCGATTCCGGGGAGCTGTTTTTT.

The chain carries TRBV19 and TRBJ2-1; 8 nucleotides align to TRBD1. J lost 7 bases, V lost 3 bases, and 8 bases had no gene match. The CDR3 runs to 15 residues. Looked up from germline, CDR1 is LNHDA and CDR2 is SQIVND (reference sequence). The CDR3: CASSMGGQARNEQFF. As DNA, the CDR3 is TGTGCCAGTAGTATGGGGGGACAGGCCCGTAATGAGCAGTTCTTC.

The sample holds one count of this clone. An end of the junction does not agree with germline; a read error may underlie this. This chain joins TRBV4-1 and TRBJ1-4; TRBD1 matches 8 bases. In germline, CDR1 is MGHRA, CDR2 YSYEKL. The CDR3 has 12 amino acids. The CDR3 nucleotides are TGCGCCAGCAGCTCTACGCCAGGGGGCTTGGTTTTT. It codes for CASSSTPGGLVF.

The J gene is TRBJ1-5, the V gene TRBV2; D ambiguous. The V end lost 6 bases, the J end lost 3 bases, and 9 bases lay between the germline ends. CDR3 length equals 13 residues. Germline values: CDR1 SNHLY, CDR2 FYNNEI. CDR3 residues: CASRGVSNQPQHF. The CDR3, as DNA: TGTGCCAGCAGGGGAGTGTCCAATCAGCCCCAGCATTTT.

The CDR3 here is CASTSRSSYNEQFF. CDR3 nucleotides: TGTGCCAGCACTAGCCGAAGCTCCTACAATGAGCAGTTCTTC. The V and J genes are TRBV7-9 and TRBJ2-1, with D maybe TRBD2 (5 bases). Germline assignment: CDR1 SEHNR and CDR2 FQNEAQ (reference sequence). V was cut by 7 bases and J by 0 bases, with 10 bases left in between. The CDR3 covers 14 residues.

The DNA for the CDR3 is TGTGCCAGCACCGGACCCACTTACGAGCAGTACTTC. This encodes CASTGPTYEQYF. This rearrangement joins TRBV2 to TRBJ2-7; no firm D call. V shed 7 bases and J shed 4 bases, with 11 bases lying between them. The CDR3 extends over 12 amino acids. CDR1 SNHLY and CDR2 FYNNEI come from the germline V gene.

This chain links TRBV28 with TRBJ1-2; the D is unclear. Per germline, CDR1 MDHEN and CDR2 SYDVKM. V shed 4 bases and J shed 6 bases, with 9 bases lying between them. The CDR3 length is 12 residues. CDR3 DNA sequence: TGTGCCAGCAGTTGGGCAAGGGATGGCTACACCTTC. Translation gives CASSWARDGYTF.

This rearrangement joins TRBV20-1 to TRBJ2-7; D gene uncertain. CDR3 length: 11 residues. CDR1 is DFQATT and CDR2 is SNEGSKA in the germline V gene (reference sequence). The ends were cut back, 5 bases at V and 3 bases at J, with 8 bases in the middle. DNA for the CDR3: TGCAGTGCTCGACTTGACTACGAGCAGTACTTC. The encoded protein is CSARLDYEQYF.